A single sample is the source of the 23 T cell receptor beta chains below, sequenced in a study of T cell repertoires in cytomegalovirus infection. TCRdb ran MiXCR on the reads and lists one entry per CDR3 protein. This sample has about a million distinct CDR3 sequences, with 30% to 40% found just once. These TCRs' antigens remain unknown. The material was cultured CD8+ T cells from PBMCs, obtained from culture after CMV antigen stimulation. Receptor source: a human donor in good health (CMV status not recorded). Some clones in this sample may be carry-over from other donors' samples.

In its sample, this clonotype was seen many times. V and J are TRBV7-6 and TRBJ2-1; 7 bases are a match to TRBD1. V was clipped by 5 bases and J by 0 bases; unmatched bases: 7. CDR1 and CDR2 (germline): SGHVS, FNYEAQ. The CDR3 contains 16 residues. Here the CDR3 DNA reads TGTGCCAGCAGCAATACAGGGGAAAGCTCCTACAATGAGCAGTTCTTC. Encoded protein: CASSNTGESSYNEQFF.

This sequence joins TRBV12-3 or TRBV12-4 and TRBJ2-1; 10 nucleotides agree with TRBD2. The V segment lost 5 bases and the J segment 7 bases; nucleotides outside the gene matches: 11. The length of the CDR3 is 16 residues. The CDR3 loop reads CASSPSGGYLSNEQFF. CDR3 DNA sequence: TGTGCCAGCAGTCCTAGCGGGGGCTACCTAAGTAATGAGCAGTTCTTC.

As concerns this clonotype: A much larger clone lies one base from this, so it may be a read error. This chain's CDR3 is CASNPLPGQRYGYTF. In DNA, the CDR3 is TGTGCCAGCAACCCCCTTCCGGGACAGAGATATGGCTACACCTTC. The chain carries TRBV12-3 or TRBV12-4 and TRBJ1-2, with TRBD1 identical over 7 bases. V trimming: 7 bases; J trimming: 5 bases; junction bases outside the gene matches: 13. The CDR3 runs 15 residues.

This clonotype was detected only a few times. This chain uses TRBV7-9 with TRBJ2-1; D may be TRBD2 (5 bases). The CDR3 is made up of 19 amino acids. Germline-derived CDR1 and CDR2 are SEHNR and FQNEAQ (reference sequence). The V end lost 3 bases, the J end lost 8 bases, and 29 bases lay between the germline ends. The CDR3 nucleotides read TGTGCCAGCAGCTTTGAGTGGTCAGTGCGGAGGATTATAGTCGATGAGCAGTTCTTC. Its protein product is CASSFEWSVRRIIVDEQFF. The whole variable domain, remainder taken from reference TRBV7-9 and TRBJ2-1, is DTGVSQNPRHKITKRGQNVTFRCDPISEHNRLYWYRQTLGQGPEFLTYFQNEAQLEKSRLLSDRFSAERPKGSFSTLEIQRTEQGDSAMYLCASSFEWSVRRIIVDEQFFGPGTRLTVL.

This clonotype appeared once. The V and J genes are TRBV29-1 and TRBJ1-1; no definite D call. The CDR3 contains 15 residues. Trimming shortened V by 6 bases and J by 1 base, and 18 bases separated the two germline ends. Germline CDR1 and CDR2: SQVTM and ANQGSEA. CDR3 residues: CSVIGSNHQNTEAFF. As DNA, the CDR3 is TGCAGCGTAATCGGGTCCAACCACCAGAACACTGAAGCTTTCTTT.

The V and J genes are TRBV7-6 and TRBJ1-2; TRBD1 matches at 7 bases. The V gene's germline CDR1 is SGHVS and CDR2 FNYEAQ. The CDR3 is made up of 17 amino acids. Trimming at V came to 3 bases and at J to 5 bases, leaving 15 bases not matched to a gene. DNA for the CDR3: TGTGCCAGCAGCTTCCCCGACCCCAGGACAGGTGGATATGGCTACACCTTC. Residues: CASSFPDPRTGGYGYTF.

This chain joins TRBV19 and TRBJ2-3; D remains ambiguous. The CDR3 runs to 15 residues. The V gene lost 3 bases and the J gene lost 2 bases, with 12 bases spanning the gap. Germline-derived CDR1 and CDR2 are LNHDA and SQIVND (reference sequence). The CDR3: CASSILAEYTDTQYF. CDR3 in DNA: TGTGCCAGTAGTATTTTGGCAGAATACACAGATACGCAGTATTTT.

The sample holds many counts of this clonotype. This chain joins TRBV6-1 and TRBJ1-5; D is uncertain. CDR1 and CDR2 (germline): MNHNS, SASEGT. Between the trimmed V and J ends, which lost 1 base and 6 bases, there was a span of 10 bases. The CDR3 runs to 14 residues. The CDR3 region is CASSEGIESQPQHF. The CDR3 bases are TGTGCCAGCAGTGAAGGGATTGAGAGTCAGCCCCAGCATTTT.

The V call is TRBV4-1, the J call TRBJ2-7; D may match TRBD1 or TRBD2 (5 bases each). V was trimmed by 4 bases and J by 3 bases, leaving 13 bases between them. This CDR3 has 14 amino acids. Germline CDR1 MGHRA, CDR2 YSYEKL. The CDR3 nucleotides read TGCGCCAGCAGCCTCCGGGACGGGAACTACGAGCAGTACTTC. Translating gives CASSLRDGNYEQYF.

There are many counts of this clonotype. CDR3 sequence: CASSELAGGPDTQYF. CDR3 nucleotides: TGTGCCAGCAGTGAACTAGCGGGGGGGCCAGATACGCAGTATTTT. This sequence joins TRBV6-1 and TRBJ2-3, with TRBD2 matching 12 bases. This CDR3 spans 15 amino acids. The ends lost 2 bases at V and 4 bases at J; junction bases unmatched: 1. The germline gives CDR1 MNHNS, CDR2 SASEGT.

This clonotype was detected a few times. An end of the junction does not agree with germline; a read error may underlie this. The chain has TRBV7-6 and TRBJ1-2, with D perhaps matching TRBD1 (5 bases). Germline V CDR1 and CDR2: SGHVS, FNYEAQ. CDR3 length: 12 amino acids. The CDR3 here is CASSLQGVIESF. CDR3 DNA: TGTGCCAGCAGCTTACAGGGCGTTATAGAATCATTC.

This chain uses TRBV6-1 with TRBJ1-5; no clear D. The CDR3 extends over 14 amino acids. Germline assignment: CDR1 MNHNS and CDR2 SASEGT. V lost 8 bases and J 7 bases, leaving 18 bases between the germline ends. CDR3 in DNA: TGTGCCAGCCACGACGGGGAGGGTGGACAGCCCCAGCATTTT. This sequence encodes CASHDGEGGQPQHF.

V and J are TRBV12-3 or TRBV12-4 and TRBJ1-1; 7 positions agree with TRBD1. The V segment lost 7 bases and the J segment 9 bases; nucleotides outside the gene matches: 11. The CDR3 loop spans 13 amino acids. This chain's CDR3 is CASTPNPGQKAFF. The CDR3 coding sequence is TGTGCCAGCACCCCCAACCCGGGACAGAAAGCTTTCTTT.

This chain connects TRBV11-2 to TRBJ1-2; the D is unclear. This CDR3 spans 13 amino acids. Trimming took off 5 bases at V and 2 bases at J, with 9 bases between the two ends. Germline loops: CDR1 SGHAT, CDR2 FQNNGV. The CDR3 loop reads CASSPWENYGYTF. The CDR3 DNA reads as TGTGCCAGCAGCCCCTGGGAGAACTATGGCTACACCTTC.

The chain couples TRBV6-2 or TRBV6-3 to TRBJ1-2, with D perhaps TRBD1 (6 bases). Trimming took 6 bases from V and 8 from J, leaving 25 bases between them. This CDR3 has 16 residues. Germline V gives CDR1 MNHEY, CDR2 SVGEGT. The CDR3 DNA follows: TGTGCCAGCAGCCGAGCTGGCGGGCCAGGGGCTGGAGGCTACACCTTC. It codes for CASSRAGGPGAGGYTF.

The V gene is TRBV7-9, the J gene TRBJ1-2, with 10 bases that match TRBD1. CDR1 SEHNR and CDR2 FQNEAQ come from the germline V gene (reference sequence). The CDR3 sequence is 16 residues long. J lost 3 bases, V lost 5 bases, and 9 bases had no gene match. The CDR3 sequence is CASSPGRTGGDYGYTF. Written as DNA, the CDR3 is TGTGCCAGCAGCCCCGGCCGGACAGGGGGAGACTATGGCTACACCTTC. Based on the CDR3 plus reference TRBV7-9 and TRBJ1-2, the full variable domain is DTGVSQNPRHKITKRGQNVTFRCDPISEHNRLYWYRQTLGQGPEFLTYFQNEAQLEKSRLLSDRFSAERPKGSFSTLEIQRTEQGDSAMYLCASSPGRTGGDYGYTFGSGTRLTVV.

The V call is TRBV29-1, the J call TRBJ2-3; a possible D gene is TRBD2 (6 bases). Trimming removed 7 bases from V and 1 base from J, with 15 bases in between. The V gene's germline CDR1 is SQVTM and CDR2 ANQGSEA. This CDR3 region has 14 residues. The CDR3: CSGNQGLRTDTQYF. DNA for the CDR3: TGCAGCGGGAACCAGGGACTTCGCACAGATACGCAGTATTTT.

This clonotype was seen only a few times. The rearrangement joins TRBV2 to TRBJ2-5, with D perhaps matching TRBD1 (6 bases). CDR1 SNHLY and CDR2 FYNNEI come from the germline V gene. This CDR3 contains 16 residues. V was trimmed by 5 bases and J by 3 bases, leaving 19 bases between them. CDR3 region: CASSPSFHRAKETQYF. In DNA form, the CDR3 reads TGTGCCAGCAGTCCCTCCTTCCACAGGGCGAAAGAGACCCAGTACTTC.

This clonotype appeared a few times. J is TRBJ1-1 and V is TRBV7-8; no definite D call. Germline CDR1 reads SGHVS; CDR2 reads FQNEAQ. The CDR3 has 14 amino acids. Trimming removed 1 base at V and 5 bases at J, with 11 bases between. The DNA for the CDR3 is TGTGCCAGCAGCTTAGAATGGATGTATACTGAAGCTTTCTTT. Translated, it gives CASSLEWMYTEAFF.

This clonotype has only a few counts. This chain links TRBV5-5 with TRBJ2-5, with a possible D match to TRBD1 (5 bases). Germline V gene lookup returns CDR1 SGHKS and CDR2 YYEKEE (reference sequence). V was shortened by 1 base and J by 1 base, with 11 bases between the two germline ends. CDR3 size: 15 residues. The DNA for the CDR3 is TGTGCCAGCAGCTTGAGTCTCAGGGCCCAAGAGACCCAGTACTTC. Its protein is CASSLSLRAQETQYF.

The chain couples TRBV12-3 or TRBV12-4 to TRBJ1-1, with D perhaps matching TRBD1 (6 bases). The CDR3 is made up of 15 amino acids. The ends were cut back, 2 bases at V and 1 base at J, with 11 bases in the middle. The CDR3 sequence: CASSLPGTKNTEAFF. Here the CDR3 DNA reads TGTGCCAGCAGTTTACCCGGGACAAAGAACACTGAAGCTTTCTTT.

V and J are TRBV5-5 and TRBJ1-2, with D perhaps TRBD1 (5 bases). The V and J ends lost 4 bases and 6 bases respectively, with 19 bases between them. Germline CDR1 and CDR2: SGHKS and YYEKEE (reference sequence). This CDR3 is 15 amino acids long. The CDR3: CASSRTMDGRNGYTF. CDR3 nucleotides: TGTGCCAGCAGCCGGACAATGGACGGGCGGAATGGCTACACCTTC.

The genes are TRBV7-6 and TRBJ1-1; D uncertain. The CDR3 has 15 amino acids. Germline V gives CDR1 SGHVS, CDR2 FNYEAQ. Trimming took 1 base from V and 1 from J, leaving 10 bases between them. The CDR3 loop is CASSLVSVRNTEAFF. Here the CDR3 DNA reads TGTGCCAGCAGCTTAGTATCGGTCAGGAACACTGAAGCTTTCTTT.